This T cell receptor beta chain appears in the sequencing data of a study of CD8+ T cells in alopecia areata. Stated treatment: oral pan-JAK inhibitor, 5-10 mg twice daily. The CDR3 runs to 12 residues. Germline-derived CDR1 and CDR2 are SGDLS and YYNGEE. The V end was cut by 0 bases, the J end by 7 bases, with 2 bases between. Study results and caveats: Amid tofacitinib therapy, many expanded lesional clones stayed present in scalp and blood.

Extraction of RNA preceded its reverse transcription into cDNA, which served as the sequencing template. Profiling relied on immunoSEQ multiplex PCR, and the TCRdb table lists in-frame clones only, not all of them. This table holds fewer than 100,000 clones, around 71% found once. This clone is a singleton in its sample. Its antigen remains unknown. The gene calls are TRBV9 and TRBJ1-6; D is unresolved. This TCR came from a human donor with alopecia areata. This sample comprised CD8+ T cells sorted from blood, obtained around week 46, from a patient treated with tofacitinib. The CDR3 nucleotides read TGTGCCAGCAGCGTAGAGAATTCACCCCTCCACTTT. Translation gives CASSVENSPLHF.